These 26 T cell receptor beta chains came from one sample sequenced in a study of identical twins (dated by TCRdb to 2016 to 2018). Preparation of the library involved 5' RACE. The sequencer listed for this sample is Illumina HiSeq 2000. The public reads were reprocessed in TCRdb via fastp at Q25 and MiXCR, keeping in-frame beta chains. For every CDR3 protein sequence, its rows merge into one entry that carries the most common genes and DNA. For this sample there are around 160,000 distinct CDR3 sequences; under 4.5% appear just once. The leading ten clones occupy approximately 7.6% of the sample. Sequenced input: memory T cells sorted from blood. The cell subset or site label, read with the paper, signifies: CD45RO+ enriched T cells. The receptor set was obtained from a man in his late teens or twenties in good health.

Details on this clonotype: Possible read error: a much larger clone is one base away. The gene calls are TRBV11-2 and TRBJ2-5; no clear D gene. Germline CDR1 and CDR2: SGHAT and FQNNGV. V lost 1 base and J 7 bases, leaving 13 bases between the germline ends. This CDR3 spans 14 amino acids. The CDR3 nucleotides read TGTGCCAGCAGCTTAGGATCGGAGTACCTGACCCAGTACTTC. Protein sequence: CASSLGSEYLTQYF.

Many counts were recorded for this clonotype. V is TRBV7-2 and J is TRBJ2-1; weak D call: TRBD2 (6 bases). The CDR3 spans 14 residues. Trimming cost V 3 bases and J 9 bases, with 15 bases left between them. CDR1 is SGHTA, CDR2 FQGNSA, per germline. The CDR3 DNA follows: TGTGCCAGCAGCTTGGAGGGCGAAGTAAGTGAGCAGTTCTTC. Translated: CASSLEGEVSEQFF.

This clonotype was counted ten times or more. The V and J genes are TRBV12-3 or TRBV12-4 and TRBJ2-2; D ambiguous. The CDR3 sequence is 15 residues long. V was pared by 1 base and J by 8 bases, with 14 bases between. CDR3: CASSLGLSLRGELFF. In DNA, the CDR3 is TGTGCCAGCAGTTTAGGACTCTCTCTTAGGGGGGAGCTGTTTTTT.

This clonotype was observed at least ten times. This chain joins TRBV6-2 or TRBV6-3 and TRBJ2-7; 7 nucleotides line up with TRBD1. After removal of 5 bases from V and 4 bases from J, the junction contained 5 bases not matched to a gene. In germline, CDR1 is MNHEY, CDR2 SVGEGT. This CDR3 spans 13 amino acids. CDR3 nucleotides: TGTGCCAGCAGTGGTAAGGGACAGTACGAGCAGTACGTC. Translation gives CASSGKGQYEQYV.

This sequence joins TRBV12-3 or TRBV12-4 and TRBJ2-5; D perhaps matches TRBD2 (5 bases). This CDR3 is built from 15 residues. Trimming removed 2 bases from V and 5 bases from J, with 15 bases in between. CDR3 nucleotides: TGTGCCAGCAGTTTATTGGCGGGCACGACGGAGACCCAGTACTTC. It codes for CASSLLAGTTETQYF.

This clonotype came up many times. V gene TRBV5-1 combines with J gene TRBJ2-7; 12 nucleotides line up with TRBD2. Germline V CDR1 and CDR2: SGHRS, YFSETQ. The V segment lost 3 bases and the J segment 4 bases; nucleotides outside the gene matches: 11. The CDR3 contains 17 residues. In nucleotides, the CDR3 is TGCGCCAGCAGCTGTTGCATTACTAGCGGGAGGCGTTACGAGCAGTACGTC. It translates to CASSCCITSGRRYEQYV.

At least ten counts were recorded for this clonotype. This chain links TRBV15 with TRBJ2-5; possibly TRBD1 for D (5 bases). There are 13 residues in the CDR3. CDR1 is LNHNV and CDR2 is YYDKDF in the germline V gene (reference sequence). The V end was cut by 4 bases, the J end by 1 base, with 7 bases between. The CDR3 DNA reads TGTGCCACCAGCAAAGGGGCCCAAGAGACCCAGTACTTC. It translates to CATSKGAQETQYF.

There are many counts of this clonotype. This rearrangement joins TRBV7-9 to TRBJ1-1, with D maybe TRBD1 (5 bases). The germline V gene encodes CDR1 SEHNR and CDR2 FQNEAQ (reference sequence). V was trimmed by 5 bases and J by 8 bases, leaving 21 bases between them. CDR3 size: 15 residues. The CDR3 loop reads CASSPLGTAPGEAFF. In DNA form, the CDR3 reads TGTGCCAGCAGCCCCCTCGGGACCGCCCCTGGGGAAGCTTTCTTT.

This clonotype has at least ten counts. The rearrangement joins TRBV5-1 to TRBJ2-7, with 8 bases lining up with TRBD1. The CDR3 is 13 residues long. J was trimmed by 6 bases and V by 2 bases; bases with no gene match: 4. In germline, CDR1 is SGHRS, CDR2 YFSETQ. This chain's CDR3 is CASSFTGGSEQYV. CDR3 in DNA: TGCGCCAGCAGCTTCACAGGGGGATCCGAGCAGTACGTC.

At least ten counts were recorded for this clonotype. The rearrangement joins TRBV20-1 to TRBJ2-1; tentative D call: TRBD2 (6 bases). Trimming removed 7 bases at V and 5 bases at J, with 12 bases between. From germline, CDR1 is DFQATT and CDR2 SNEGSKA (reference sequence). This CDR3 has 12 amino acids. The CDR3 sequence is CSGEDNDNEQFF. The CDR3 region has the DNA TGCAGTGGGGAGGATAATGACAATGAGCAGTTCTTC.

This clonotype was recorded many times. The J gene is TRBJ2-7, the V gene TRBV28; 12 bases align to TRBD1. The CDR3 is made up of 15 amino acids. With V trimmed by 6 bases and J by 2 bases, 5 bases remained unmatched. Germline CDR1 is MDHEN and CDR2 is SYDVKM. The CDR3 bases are TGTGCCAGCAGGCTAGGGACAGGGGGCACCTACGAGCAGTACGTC. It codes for CASRLGTGGTYEQYV.

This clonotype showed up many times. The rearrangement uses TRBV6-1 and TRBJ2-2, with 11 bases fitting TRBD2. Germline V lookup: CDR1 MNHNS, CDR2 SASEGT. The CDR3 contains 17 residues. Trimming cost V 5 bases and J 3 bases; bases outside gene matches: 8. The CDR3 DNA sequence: TGTGCCAGCAGTAATCCGGGACTAGCGGCCCACACCGGGGAGCTGTTTTTT. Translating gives CASSNPGLAAHTGELFF.

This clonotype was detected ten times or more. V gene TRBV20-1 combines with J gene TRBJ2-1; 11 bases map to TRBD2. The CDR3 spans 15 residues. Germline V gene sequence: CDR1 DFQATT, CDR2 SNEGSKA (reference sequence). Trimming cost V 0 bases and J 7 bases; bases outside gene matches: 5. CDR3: CSARDPASGGNEQFF. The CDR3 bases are TGCAGTGCTAGAGATCCGGCTAGCGGGGGGAATGAGCAGTTCTTC.

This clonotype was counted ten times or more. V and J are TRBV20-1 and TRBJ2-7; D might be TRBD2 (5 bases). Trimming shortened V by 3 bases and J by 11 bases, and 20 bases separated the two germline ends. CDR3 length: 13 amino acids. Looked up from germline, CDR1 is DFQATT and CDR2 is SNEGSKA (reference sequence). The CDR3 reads CSARKATTTTKYF. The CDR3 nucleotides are TGCAGTGCTAGGAAGGCCACCACGACTACGAAGTACTTC.

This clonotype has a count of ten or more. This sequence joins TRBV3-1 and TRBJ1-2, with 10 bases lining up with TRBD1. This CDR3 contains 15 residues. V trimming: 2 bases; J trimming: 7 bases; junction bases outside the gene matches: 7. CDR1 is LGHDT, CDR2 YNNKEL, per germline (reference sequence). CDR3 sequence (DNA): TGTGCCAGCAGCCAATCCAGGGGGACAGGGGTTGGCTACACCTTC. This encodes CASSQSRGTGVGYTF.

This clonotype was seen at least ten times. The CDR3 spells CASSYSGGGETQYF. Written as DNA, the CDR3 is TGTGCCAGCAGTTACTCCGGGGGTGGGGAGACCCAGTACTTC. V and J are TRBV6-2 or TRBV6-3 and TRBJ2-5; maybe TRBD2 (6 bases). Germline CDR1 and CDR2: MNHEY and SVGEGT. The CDR3 contains 14 residues. Trimming took off 0 bases at V and 5 bases at J, with 10 bases between the two ends.

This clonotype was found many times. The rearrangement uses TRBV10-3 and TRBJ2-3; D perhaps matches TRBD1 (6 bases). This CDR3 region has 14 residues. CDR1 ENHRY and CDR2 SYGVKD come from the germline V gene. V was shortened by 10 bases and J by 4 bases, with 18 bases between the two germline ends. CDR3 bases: TGTGCCACCGATCAACAGGGATCGGCAGATACGCAGTATTTT. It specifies CATDQQGSADTQYF.

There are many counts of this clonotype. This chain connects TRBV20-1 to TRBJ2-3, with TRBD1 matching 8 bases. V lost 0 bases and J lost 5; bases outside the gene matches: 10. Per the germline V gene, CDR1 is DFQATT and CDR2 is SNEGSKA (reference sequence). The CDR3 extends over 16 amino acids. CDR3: CSARDWRRQGLDTQYF. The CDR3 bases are TGCAGTGCTAGAGATTGGAGGAGACAGGGGTTAGATACGCAGTATTTT.

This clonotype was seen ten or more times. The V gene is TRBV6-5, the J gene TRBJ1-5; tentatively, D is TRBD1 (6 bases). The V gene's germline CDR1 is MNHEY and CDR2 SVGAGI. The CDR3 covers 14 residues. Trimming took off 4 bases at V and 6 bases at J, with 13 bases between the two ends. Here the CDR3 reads CASSSGQTLQPQHF. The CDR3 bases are TGTGCCAGCAGTTCGGGACAAACACTTCAGCCCCAGCATTTT.

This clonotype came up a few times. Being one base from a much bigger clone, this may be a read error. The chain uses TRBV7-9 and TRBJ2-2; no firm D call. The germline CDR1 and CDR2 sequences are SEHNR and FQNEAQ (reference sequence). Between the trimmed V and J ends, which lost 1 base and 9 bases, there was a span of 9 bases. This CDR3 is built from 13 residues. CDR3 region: CASSLDGPWELFF. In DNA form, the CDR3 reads TGTGCCAGCAGCTTAGATGGGCCCTGGGAGCTGTTTTTT.

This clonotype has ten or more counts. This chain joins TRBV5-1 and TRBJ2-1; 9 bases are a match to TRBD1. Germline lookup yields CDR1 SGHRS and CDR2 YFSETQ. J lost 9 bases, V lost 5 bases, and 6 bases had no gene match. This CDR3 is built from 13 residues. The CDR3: CASRFTGGPEQFF. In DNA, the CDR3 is TGCGCCAGCAGATTTACAGGGGGCCCTGAGCAGTTCTTC.

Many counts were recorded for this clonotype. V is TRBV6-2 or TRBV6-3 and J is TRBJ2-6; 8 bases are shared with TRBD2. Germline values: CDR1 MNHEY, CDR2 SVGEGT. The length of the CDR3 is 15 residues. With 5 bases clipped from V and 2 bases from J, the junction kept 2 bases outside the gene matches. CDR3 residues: CASSTGGTGANVLTF. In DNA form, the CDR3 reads TGTGCCAGCAGTACGGGGGGGACTGGGGCCAACGTCCTGACTTTC.

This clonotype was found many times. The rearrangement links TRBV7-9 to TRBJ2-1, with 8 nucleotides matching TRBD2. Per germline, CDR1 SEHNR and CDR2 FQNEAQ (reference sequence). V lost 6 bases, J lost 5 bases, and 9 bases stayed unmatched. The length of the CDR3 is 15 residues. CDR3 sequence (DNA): TGTGCCAGCAGTCCAGACACTAGCGGACACAATGAGCAGTTCTTC. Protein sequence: CASSPDTSGHNEQFF.

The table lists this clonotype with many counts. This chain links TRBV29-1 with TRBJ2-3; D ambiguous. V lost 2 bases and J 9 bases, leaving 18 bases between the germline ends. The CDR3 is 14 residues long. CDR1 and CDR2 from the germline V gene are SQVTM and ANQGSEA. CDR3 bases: TGCAGCGTTGAAAGGGTGTCGAGGTCGGACACGCAGTATTTT. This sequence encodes CSVERVSRSDTQYF.

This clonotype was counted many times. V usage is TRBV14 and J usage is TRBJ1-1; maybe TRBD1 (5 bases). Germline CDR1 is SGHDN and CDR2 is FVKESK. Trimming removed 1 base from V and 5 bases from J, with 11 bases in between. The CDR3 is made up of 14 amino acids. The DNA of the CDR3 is TGTGCCAGCAGCCAAGCGGAGGGGAGAACTGAAGCTTTCTTT. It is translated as CASSQAEGRTEAFF.

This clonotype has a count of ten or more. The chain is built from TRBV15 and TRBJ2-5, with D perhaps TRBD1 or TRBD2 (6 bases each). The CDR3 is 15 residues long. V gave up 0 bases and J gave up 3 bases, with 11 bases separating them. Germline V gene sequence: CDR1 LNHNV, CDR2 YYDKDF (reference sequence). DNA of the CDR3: TGTGCCACCAGCAGAGATATAAGGGGGGAAGAGACCCAGTACTTC. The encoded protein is CATSRDIRGEETQYF.